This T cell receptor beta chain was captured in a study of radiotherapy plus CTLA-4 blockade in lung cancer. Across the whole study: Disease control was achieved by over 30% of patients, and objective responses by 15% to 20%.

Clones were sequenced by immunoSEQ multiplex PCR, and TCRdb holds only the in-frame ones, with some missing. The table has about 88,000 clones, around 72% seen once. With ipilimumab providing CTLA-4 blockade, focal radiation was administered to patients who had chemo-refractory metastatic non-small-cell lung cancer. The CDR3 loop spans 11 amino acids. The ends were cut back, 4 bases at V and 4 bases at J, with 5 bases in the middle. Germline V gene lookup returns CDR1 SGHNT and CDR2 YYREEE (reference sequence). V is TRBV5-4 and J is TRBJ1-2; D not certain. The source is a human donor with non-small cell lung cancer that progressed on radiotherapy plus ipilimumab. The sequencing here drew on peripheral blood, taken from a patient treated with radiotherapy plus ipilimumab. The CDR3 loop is CASSDFYGYTF. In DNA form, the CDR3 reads TGTGCCAGCAGCGACTTCTATGGCTACACCTTC.